This T cell receptor beta chain comes out of a study of T-cell reconstitution after alpha-beta-depleted transplantation in children. Unique molecular identifiers featured in how the TCRbeta library was prepared. TCRdb re-called the PCR reads through MiXCR, storing one row per CDR3 protein. Counted here are around 370,000 distinct CDR3 sequences, 10% occurring once; the ten biggest clones make up 2% to 3%. V lost 4 bases to trimming and J lost 6 bases; unmatched junction nucleotides: 12. The germline V gene has CDR1 SGDLS and CDR2 YYNGEE. This CDR3 is built from 16 residues. The input for sequencing was PBMCs from the stem cell graft donor, taken from the stem cell graft. The chain couples TRBV9 to TRBJ2-1; TRBD2 aligns across 8 bases. This sequence originates from a human donor who donated a stem cell graft to a child with acute lymphoblastic leukemia. The CDR3 DNA sequence: TGTGCCAGCAGCCGCCCCGAGCGGGAGAAGCGCAATGAGCAGTTCTTC. Its protein is CASSRPEREKRNEQFF.